The TCR beta chain described here comes from a study of blood T cell repertoires in COVID-19. Whole-study context: Donors in the United States, Italy and Spain gave samples during acute or convalescent COVID-19. Sample material is recorded as cDNA or gDNA derived from T cells, B-cell-depleted T cells, or PBMCs.

Germline V gene lookup returns CDR1 ENHRY and CDR2 SYGVKD. V shed 0 bases, J shed 3 bases, and the junction held 1 base outside the gene matches. This CDR3 is 14 amino acids long. In the study's own analysis: Reference gene primer amplification yielded estimated nucleated cell counts. Profiling relied on immunoSEQ multiplex PCR, and the TCRdb table lists in-frame clones only, not all of them. That table supplies the V and J calls and clone size; D and trimming were determined from the DNA. The data show 150,000 or so clones, more than 65% seen once. The chain has TRBV10-3 and TRBJ2-5; the match to TRBD2 covers 7 bases. Sequenced: peripheral blood. The clonotype was recovered from a woman aged 55 to 70 with acute or convalescent COVID-19. CDR3 in DNA: TGTGCCATCAGTGAGTCCGGGGGGAAAGAGACCCAGTACTTC. This encodes CAISESGGKETQYF.